These T cell receptor beta chains were read from a single sample in a study of CD8+CD57+ T cells in acquired aplastic anemia. Each CDR3 protein gets one entry after TCRdb re-called the reads with MiXCR. The table includes around 190,000 distinct CDR3 sequences, under 65% detected once. What was sequenced was sorted CD4+, CD8+, or CD8+CD57+ T cells (not recorded which) from PBMCs. Source of these receptors: a human donor in good health. Each CDR3 is given without its conserved first and last residue. Each record gives: J gene, V gene, CDR3 protein.

TRBJ2-2	TRBV24-1	ATRGDTGELF
TRBJ2-7	TRBV10-3	AWASEQY
TRBJ2-1	TRBV7-9	ARSPLLAPNEQF
TRBJ1-6	TRBV5-8	ASSLLGEYNSPLH
TRBJ2-3	TRBV15	ATSRDRGTGAVTQY
TRBJ1-1	TRBV12-5	ASAARGDTEAF
TRBJ2-1	TRBV19	ASSMGGGAYNEQF
TRBJ2-7	TRBV6-5	ASSARTGDSSEQY
TRBJ2-7	TRBV29-1	SVLGGTYEQY
TRBJ1-2	TRBV12-3/TRBV12-4	ASSARQGTYGYT
TRBJ1-2	TRBV7-9	ASSPPGQSIYGYT
TRBJ1-6	TRBV5-1	ASSPQGGDNSPLH
TRBJ2-4	TRBV7-6	ASSLAPGSQNIQY
TRBJ1-2	TRBV10-2	ASSDQDGYT
TRBJ1-5	TRBV29-1	SGSWGSNQPQH
TRBJ2-7	TRBV27	ASSLGVQRGADEQY
TRBJ2-3	TRBV2	ASSEWTGGADTQY
TRBJ2-7	TRBV20-1	SASGPGSYEQY
TRBJ2-3	TRBV19	ASSPRDRVTDTQY
TRBJ2-5	TRBV6-1	ASSPNGGKTQY
TRBJ2-1	TRBV7-2	ASSSEGSSYNEQF
TRBJ2-7	TRBV9	ASRPLGQGVGDYEQY
TRBJ2-7	TRBV4-1	ASSFRTGSYEQY
TRBJ1-2	TRBV7-9	ASSLDREGYT
TRBJ1-1	TRBV7-9	ASSLGEGGMNTEAF
TRBJ2-1	TRBV10-3	AISSAGSSYNEQF
TRBJ2-3	TRBV20-1	SALAGVTDTQY
TRBJ2-3	TRBV29-1	SVGGFGGGVSTDTQY
TRBJ2-7	TRBV7-9	ASSSTGFEQY
TRBJ2-7	TRBV2	ASSRAGGYEQY
TRBJ2-7	TRBV5-6	ASSLAGTHYEQY
TRBJ1-1	TRBV5-5	ASRDAGVAGTEAF
TRBJ2-5	TRBV7-9	ASSLVAQETQY
TRBJ2-3	TRBV5-1	ASSLEPRSSTDTQY
TRBJ2-7	TRBV5-4	ASSLEWTGAYEQY
TRBJ2-3	TRBV5-8	ASSLDADTQY
TRBJ2-1	TRBV24-1	ATGSSYNEQF
TRBJ2-7	TRBV19	ASSIGTEQY
TRBJ2-2	TRBV9	ASSMGLTGELF
TRBJ1-6	TRBV6-5	ASSYSSGQGYSPLH
TRBJ2-7	TRBV27	ASSLTTGGSSYEQY
TRBJ2-2	TRBV7-6	ASSNRGTGELF
TRBJ1-1	TRBV20-1	SARGSGEVTEAF
TRBJ2-5	TRBV7-9	ASSTGAETQY
TRBJ2-5	TRBV5-6	ASSPTSGRAGQETQY
TRBJ2-7	TRBV10-2	ASAQGTLEQY
TRBJ1-1	TRBV20-1	SAGRGRDTEAF
TRBJ1-5	TRBV6-5	ASSRDRAPYSDQPQH
TRBJ1-6	TRBV5-1	ASSLGTAYNSPLH
TRBJ1-4	TRBV2	ASSPASDEKLF
TRBJ1-5	TRBV29-1	SVEDAGYSNQPQH